The clone carrying this TCR beta chain was recorded at least ten times. Its antigen is not identified. TCRdb passed the 5' RACE reads through MiXCR, listing each CDR3 protein once. This sample carries under 30,000 distinct CDR3 sequences, about 5% of them seen once, and the ten largest clones take over 20%. The data stem from a study of early T cells in non-severe SARS-CoV-2 infection. General observations from the study: Using VDJdb, the matching emphasized anti-spike CD8 responses while missing private and CD4 specificities.

This TCR was recovered from an adult who was a healthcare worker with PCR-confirmed SARS-CoV-2 infection or an uninfected control (not recorded which). The sample consisted of whole blood.

CDR3 sequence (DNA): TGTGCCAGCAGCGCCGGGACAGGGACAAATGAGCAGTTCTTC. This gives the protein CASSAGTGTNEQFF. This chain joins TRBV6-1 and TRBJ2-1; 9 bases map to TRBD1. The CDR3 covers 14 residues. With 6 bases clipped from V and 7 bases from J, the junction kept 7 bases outside the gene matches. Germline lookup yields CDR1 MNHNS and CDR2 SASEGT.